The 29 T cell receptor beta chains reported below all come from one sample, sequenced in a study of early T cells in non-severe SARS-CoV-2 infection. TCRdb fed the 5' RACE reads into MiXCR, producing one record per CDR3 protein. This sample has tens of thousands of distinct CDR3 sequences; under 10% occur once, and the top ten carry 3% to 4%. Sequencing was carried out using whole blood. The receptor set was obtained from an adult who was a healthcare worker with PCR-confirmed SARS-CoV-2 infection or an uninfected control (not recorded which).

This clonotype was seen ten or more times. The chain uses TRBV5-1 and TRBJ2-3, with 7 bases matching TRBD2. J lost 6 bases, V lost 3 bases, and 7 bases had no gene match. Looked up from germline, CDR1 is SGHRS and CDR2 is YFSETQ. The CDR3 runs 14 residues. The CDR3 region is CASSSRGGDDTQYF. The DNA of the CDR3 is TGCGCCAGCAGCTCTAGGGGAGGGGATGATACGCAGTATTTT.

There are a few counts of this clonotype. V is TRBV4-1 and J is TRBJ2-7; TRBD2 aligns across 7 bases. V shed 4 bases and J 2 bases; nucleotides not matched to a gene: 17. Germline CDR1 reads MGHRA; CDR2 reads YSYEKL. The CDR3 runs 18 residues. The CDR3 coding sequence is TGCGCCAGCAGCCGTGGTGGGGTCGGCGGGACTAAAGCCTACGAGCAGTACTTC. It specifies CASSRGGVGGTKAYEQYF.

This clonotype was detected ten times or more. J is TRBJ2-1 and V is TRBV7-2; 9 positions match TRBD1. Germline loops: CDR1 SGHTA, CDR2 FQGNSA. The V and J ends lost 4 bases and 1 base, in that order; junction bases with no gene match: 8. CDR3 length: 17 amino acids. CDR3 nucleotides: TGTGCCAGCAGCTCCCTCTTCGGGACAGGGTCCTACAATGAGCAGTTCTTC. Encoded protein: CASSSLFGTGSYNEQFF. The full variable domain, its missing parts supplied by reference TRBV7-2 and TRBJ2-1, is GAGVSQSPSNKVTEKGKDVELRCDPISGHTALYWYRQSLGQGLEFLIYFQGNSAPDKSGLPSDRFSAERTGGSVSTLTIQRTQQEDSAVYLCASSSLFGTGSYNEQFFGPGTRLTVL.

The J gene is TRBJ2-3, the V gene TRBV5-1; TRBD2 matches 15 bases. The CDR3 length is 15 residues. Germline trimming cut 7 bases from V and 5 bases from J; bases unmatched to any gene: 5. CDR1 and CDR2 (germline): SGHRS, YFSETQ. In DNA form, the CDR3 reads TGCGCCAGCCGGACTAGCGGGAGGGCCATAGATACGCAGTATTTT. Its protein is CASRTSGRAIDTQYF.

The chain combines TRBV7-3 with TRBJ2-3, with D possibly TRBD2 on 5 matching bases. Looked up from germline, CDR1 is SGHTA and CDR2 is FQGTGA. With 5 bases removed from V and 4 bases from J, the gap between germline ends came to 13 bases. The length of the CDR3 is 14 residues. CDR3 sequence: CASSPGGDADTQYF. DNA for the CDR3: TGTGCCAGCAGCCCCGGAGGTGATGCAGATACGCAGTATTTT.

This clonotype was seen more than once but under ten times. The V and J genes are TRBV7-8 and TRBJ2-1; D is possibly TRBD1 (6 bases). Germline CDR1 and CDR2: SGHVS and FQNEAQ. The V end was cut by 5 bases, the J end by 2 bases, with 10 bases between. There are 14 residues in the CDR3. This CDR3 reads CASSQDSTYNEQFF. CDR3 bases: TGTGCCAGCAGCCAGGACAGCACCTACAATGAGCAGTTCTTC.

The chain links TRBV19 to TRBJ1-2, with D uncertain. V was clipped by 7 bases and J by 7 bases, with 16 bases between them. Germline-derived CDR1 and CDR2 are LNHDA and SQIVND (reference sequence). The CDR3 runs 13 residues. The DNA of the CDR3 is TGTGCCAGTACTACATCCGGGCCTGGTGGCTACACCTTC. Protein: CASTTSGPGGYTF.

In this sample, this clonotype turned up a few times. The V call is TRBV30, the J call TRBJ1-2; 8 nucleotides agree with TRBD1. CDR1 and CDR2 (germline): GTSNPN, SVGIG (reference sequence). V shed 3 bases, J shed 0 bases, and the junction held 3 bases outside the gene matches. The CDR3 loop spans 14 amino acids. The CDR3 here is CAWRDRAPNYGYTF. Written as DNA, the CDR3 is TGTGCCTGGAGGGACAGGGCCCCTAACTATGGCTACACCTTC.

The chain uses TRBV7-9 and TRBJ2-1, with D possibly TRBD1 on 5 matching bases. The length of the CDR3 is 16 residues. Germline V gene sequence: CDR1 SEHNR, CDR2 FQNEAQ (reference sequence). Trimming shortened V by 1 base and J by 5 bases, and 15 bases separated the two germline ends. DNA of the CDR3: TGTGCCAGCAGCTTAGGCTCAGGGCTACCCCACAATGAGCAGTTCTTC. It is translated as CASSLGSGLPHNEQFF.

This clonotype was observed a handful of times. The genes are TRBV10-2 and TRBJ2-1; TRBD2 matches at 7 bases. From germline, CDR1 is WSHSY and CDR2 SAAADI. The CDR3 runs to 14 residues. The J segment lost 6 bases and the V segment lost 3 bases, leaving 5 bases of the junction unmatched. DNA of the CDR3: TGCGCCAGCAGTGAAGAGGGGAGGGGCAATGAGCAGTTCTTC. Amino acid sequence: CASSEEGRGNEQFF.

This clonotype was counted only a few times. The V gene is TRBV10-3, the J gene TRBJ2-5; 8 bases fit TRBD2. CDR1 and CDR2 from the germline V gene are ENHRY and SYGVKD. After removal of 6 bases from V and 1 base from J, the junction contained 1 base not matched to a gene. There are 13 residues in the CDR3. The CDR3 loop reads CAIRGTSQETQYF. The CDR3 DNA follows: TGTGCCATCAGGGGGACTAGCCAAGAGACCCAGTACTTC.

This clonotype appeared a few times. V usage is TRBV2 and J usage is TRBJ2-7, with D possibly matching TRBD2 (5 bases). Germline assignment: CDR1 SNHLY and CDR2 FYNNEI. This CDR3 region has 14 residues. Trimming stripped 6 bases from V and 2 bases from J, with 14 bases between. CDR3 bases: TGTGCCAGCAGCCCTCGGGAAGTGGCCTACGAGCAGTACTTC. It yields the protein CASSPREVAYEQYF.

This clonotype was picked up a small number of times. This chain joins TRBV12-3 or TRBV12-4 and TRBJ2-6; 7 nucleotides align to TRBD1. The CDR3 covers 15 residues. Trimming cost V 5 bases and J 2 bases; bases outside gene matches: 3. The chain's CDR3 is CASSVTGAGANVLTF. CDR3 bases: TGTGCCAGCAGTGTCACAGGGGCTGGGGCCAACGTCCTGACTTTC.

This clonotype was recorded many times. V is TRBV5-1 and J is TRBJ2-6, with a weak D call TRBD1 (5 bases). There are 16 residues in the CDR3. The V gene lost 4 bases and the J gene lost 0 bases, with 11 bases spanning the gap. Per germline, CDR1 SGHRS and CDR2 YFSETQ. The DNA for the CDR3 is TGCGCCAGCAGCCCATCAACAGGCTCTGGGGCCAACGTCCTGACTTTC. Translating gives CASSPSTGSGANVLTF.

Only a few counts were recorded for this clonotype. A junction boundary mismatches the germline segment, possibly from a read error. The chain links TRBV27 to TRBJ1-1; D is unclear. This CDR3 spans 13 amino acids. Germline V lookup: CDR1 MNHEY, CDR2 SMNVEV (reference sequence). CDR3 DNA sequence: TGTGCCAGCAGTTCCCTCCCCCCGGAGGGCGAGATCTTT. Translating gives CASSSLPPEGEIF.

Only a few counts were recorded for this clonotype. The V call is TRBV28, the J call TRBJ2-7, with D uncertain. V shed 6 bases and J shed 0 bases, with 9 bases lying between them. The germline V gene encodes CDR1 MDHEN and CDR2 SYDVKM. This CDR3 spans 13 amino acids. The CDR3 bases are TGTGCCAGCAGAGATACACCCTCCTACGAGCAGTACTTC. Protein sequence: CASRDTPSYEQYF.

The rearrangement links TRBV20-1 to TRBJ1-6, with 7 bases aligning to TRBD1. Unmatched junction bases numbered 9, after V lost 6 bases and J lost 10 bases. Germline lookup yields CDR1 DFQATT and CDR2 SNEGSKA (reference sequence). This CDR3 is built from 13 residues. CDR3 sequence reads: CSARDSPESPLHF. In nucleotides, the CDR3 is TGCAGTGCCAGGGACAGCCCTGAATCACCCCTCCACTTT.

The genes are TRBV7-2 and TRBJ2-2, with a possible D match to TRBD1 (5 bases). The length of the CDR3 is 16 residues. The germline gives CDR1 SGHTA, CDR2 FQGNSA. The V gene lost 0 bases and the J gene lost 3 bases, with 11 bases spanning the gap. CDR3 in amino acids: CASSLAGLGDTGELFF. CDR3 nucleotides: TGTGCCAGCAGCTTAGCGGGGCTAGGTGACACCGGGGAGCTGTTTTTT.

V is TRBV7-6 and J is TRBJ2-1, with unresolved D. This CDR3 contains 12 residues. Germline V gives CDR1 SGHVS, CDR2 FNYEAQ. V shed 2 bases and J shed 7 bases, with 6 bases lying between them. The CDR3 coding sequence is TGTGCCAGCAGCTTATATGAGAATGAGCAGTTCTTC. This encodes CASSLYENEQFF.

The genes are TRBV5-1 and TRBJ2-1, with D unclear. V was cut by 4 bases and J by 9 bases, with 11 bases left in between. Germline CDR1 is SGHRS and CDR2 is YFSETQ. The CDR3 totals 12 residues. This chain's CDR3 is CASSVELGEQFF. DNA of the CDR3: TGCGCCAGCAGCGTTGAGTTGGGTGAGCAGTTCTTC.

This clonotype was seen at least ten times. This chain joins TRBV2 and TRBJ2-7, with D tentatively TRBD2 (5 bases). Germline-derived CDR1 and CDR2 are SNHLY and FYNNEI. This CDR3 has 14 residues. V dropped 7 bases and J dropped 0 bases, with 13 bases sitting between them. The CDR3 DNA is TGTGCCAGCATCATAGGAGGATTCTCCTACGAGCAGTACTTC. The encoded protein is CASIIGGFSYEQYF.

The rearrangement joins TRBV20-1 to TRBJ2-7, with 12 bases fitting TRBD2. The ends lost 8 bases at V and 0 bases at J; junction bases unmatched: 2. The germline CDR1 and CDR2 sequences are DFQATT and SNEGSKA (reference sequence). The length of the CDR3 is 13 residues. CDR3 protein: CSSTSGSSYEQYF. For the CDR3, the DNA is TGCAGTTCGACTAGCGGGAGCTCCTACGAGCAGTACTTC.

This clonotype was observed a handful of times. This chain connects TRBV6-1 to TRBJ2-6; D unresolved. Germline V gene data show CDR1 as MNHNS and CDR2 as SASEGT. V shed 6 bases and J shed 3 bases, with 9 bases lying between them. The CDR3 extends over 14 amino acids. The CDR3 DNA follows: TGTGCCAGCAGCCCTTTTATTGGGGCCAACGTCCTGACTTTC. Its protein is CASSPFIGANVLTF.

In this sample, this clonotype turned up a few times. The rearrangement joins TRBV7-2 to TRBJ2-5, with 10 bases matching TRBD2. Germline trimming cut 5 bases from V and 5 bases from J; bases unmatched to any gene: 8. The CDR3 sequence is 15 residues long. The germline CDR1 and CDR2 sequences are SGHTA and FQGNSA. The CDR3 DNA sequence: TGTGCCAGCAGCCCCACTAGCGGGACGGCGGAGACCCAGTACTTC. Translating gives CASSPTSGTAETQYF.

The V call is TRBV3-1, the J call TRBJ1-1; 9 bases match TRBD1. V trimming: 4 bases; J trimming: 6 bases; junction bases outside the gene matches: 6. The germline CDR1 and CDR2 sequences are LGHDT and YNNKEL (reference sequence). The CDR3 has 14 amino acids. The CDR3 loop is CASSPRDRESEAFF. The CDR3 DNA follows: TGTGCCAGCAGCCCGCGGGACAGGGAGTCTGAAGCTTTCTTT.

This clonotype showed up many times. This rearrangement joins TRBV29-1 to TRBJ2-3, with a tentative D call TRBD2 (6 bases). This CDR3 spans 15 amino acids. V gave up 5 bases and J gave up 0 bases, with 15 bases separating them. CDR1 is SQVTM, CDR2 ANQGSEA, per germline. In DNA, the CDR3 is TGCAGCGTTCCTCCGCCTGGGACTAGCACAGATACGCAGTATTTT. Protein: CSVPPPGTSTDTQYF.

This clonotype occurred a few times. The CDR3 sequence is CASSRTGGASREQYF. The DNA of the CDR3 is TGTGCCAGCAGTCGTACAGGGGGCGCATCTCGCGAGCAGTACTTC. The V call is TRBV28, the J call TRBJ2-7; 9 nucleotides match TRBD1. The germline gives CDR1 MDHEN, CDR2 SYDVKM. Germline trimming cut 5 bases from V and 6 bases from J; bases unmatched to any gene: 11. This CDR3 region has 15 residues.

This clonotype was picked up many times. The rearrangement links TRBV20-1 to TRBJ1-2, with no clear D. Germline lookup yields CDR1 DFQATT and CDR2 SNEGSKA (reference sequence). The CDR3 covers 9 residues. Trimming removed 5 bases at V and 4 bases at J, with 2 bases between. The CDR3: CSAVYGYTF. CDR3 DNA sequence: TGCAGTGCTGTCTATGGCTACACCTTC.

This chain links TRBV11-2 with TRBJ1-4; D is ambiguous. The germline CDR1 and CDR2 sequences are SGHAT and FQNNGV. The CDR3 covers 15 residues. The V end lost 1 base, the J end lost 6 bases, and 12 bases lay between the germline ends. CDR3 sequence reads: CASSLGPQPDEKLFF. In DNA, the CDR3 is TGTGCCAGCAGCTTAGGACCCCAACCGGATGAAAAACTGTTTTTT.